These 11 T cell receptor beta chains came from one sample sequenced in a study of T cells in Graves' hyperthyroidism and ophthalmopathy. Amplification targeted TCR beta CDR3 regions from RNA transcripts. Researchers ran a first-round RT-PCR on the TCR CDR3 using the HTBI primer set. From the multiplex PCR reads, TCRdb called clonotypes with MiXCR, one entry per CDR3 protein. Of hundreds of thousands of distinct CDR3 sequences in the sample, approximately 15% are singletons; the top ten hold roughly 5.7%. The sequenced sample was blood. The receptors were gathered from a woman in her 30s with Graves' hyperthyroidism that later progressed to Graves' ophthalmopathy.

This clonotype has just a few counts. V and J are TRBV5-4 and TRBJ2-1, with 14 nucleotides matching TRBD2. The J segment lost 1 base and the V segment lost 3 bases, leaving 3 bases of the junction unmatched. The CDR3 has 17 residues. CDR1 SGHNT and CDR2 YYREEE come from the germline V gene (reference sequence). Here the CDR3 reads CASSWGTSGRSYNEQFF. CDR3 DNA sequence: TGTGCCAGCAGCTGGGGGACTAGCGGGAGATCCTACAATGAGCAGTTCTTC.

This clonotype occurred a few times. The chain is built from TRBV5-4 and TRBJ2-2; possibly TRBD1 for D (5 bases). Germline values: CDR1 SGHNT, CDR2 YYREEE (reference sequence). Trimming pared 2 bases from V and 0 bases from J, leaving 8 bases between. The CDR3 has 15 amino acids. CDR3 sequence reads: CASSLGVTNTGELFF. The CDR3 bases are TGTGCCAGCAGCTTAGGGGTTACGAACACCGGGGAGCTGTTTTTT.

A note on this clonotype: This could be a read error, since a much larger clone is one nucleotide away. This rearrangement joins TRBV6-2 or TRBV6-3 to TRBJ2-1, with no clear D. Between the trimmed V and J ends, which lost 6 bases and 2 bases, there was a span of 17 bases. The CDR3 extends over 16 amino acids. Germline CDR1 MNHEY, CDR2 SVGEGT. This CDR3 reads CASSLPSWNTYNEQFF. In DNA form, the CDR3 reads TGTGCCAGCAGCTTACCCTCATGGAATACCTACAATGAGCAGTTCTTC.

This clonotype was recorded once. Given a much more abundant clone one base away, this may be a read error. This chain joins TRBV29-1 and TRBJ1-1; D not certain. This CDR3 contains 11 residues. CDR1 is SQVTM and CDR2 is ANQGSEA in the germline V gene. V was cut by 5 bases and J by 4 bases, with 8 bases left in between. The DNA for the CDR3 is TGCAGCGTTCGAGGTGGCACTGAAGCTTTCTTT. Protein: CSVRGGTEAFF.

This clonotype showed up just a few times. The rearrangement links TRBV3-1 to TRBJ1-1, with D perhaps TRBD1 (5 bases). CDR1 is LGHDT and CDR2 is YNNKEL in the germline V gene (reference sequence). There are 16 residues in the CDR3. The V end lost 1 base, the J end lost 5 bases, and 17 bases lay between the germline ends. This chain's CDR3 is CASSQAGGGPPTEAFF. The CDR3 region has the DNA TGTGCCAGCAGCCAAGCCGGTGGGGGTCCCCCTACTGAAGCTTTCTTT.

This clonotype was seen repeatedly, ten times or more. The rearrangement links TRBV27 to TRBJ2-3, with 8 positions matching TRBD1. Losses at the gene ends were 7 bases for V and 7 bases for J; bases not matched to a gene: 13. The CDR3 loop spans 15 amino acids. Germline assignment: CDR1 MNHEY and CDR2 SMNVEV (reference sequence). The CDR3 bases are TGTGCCAGCACCCGGGCAGGGGGCTTATATAATACGCAGTATTTT. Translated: CASTRAGGLYNTQYF.

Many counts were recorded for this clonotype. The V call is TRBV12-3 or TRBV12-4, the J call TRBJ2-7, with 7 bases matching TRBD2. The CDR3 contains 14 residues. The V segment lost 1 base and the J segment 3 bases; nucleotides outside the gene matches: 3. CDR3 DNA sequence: TGTGCCAGCAGTTTAGTGGCGGGGGACTACGAGCAGTACTTC. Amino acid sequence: CASSLVAGDYEQYF.

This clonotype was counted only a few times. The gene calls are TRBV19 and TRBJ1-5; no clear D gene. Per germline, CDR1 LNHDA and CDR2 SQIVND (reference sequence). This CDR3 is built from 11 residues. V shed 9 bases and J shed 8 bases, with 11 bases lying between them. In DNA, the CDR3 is TGTGCCAGCCGAGGAGGAGAGCCCCAGCATTTT. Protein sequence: CASRGGEPQHF. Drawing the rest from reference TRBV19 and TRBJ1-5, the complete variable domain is DGGITQSPKYLFRKEGQNVTLSCEQNLNHDAMYWYRQDPGQGLRLIYYSQIVNDFQKGDIAEGYSVSREKKESFPLTVTSAQKNPTAFYLCASRGGEPQHFGDGTRLSIL.

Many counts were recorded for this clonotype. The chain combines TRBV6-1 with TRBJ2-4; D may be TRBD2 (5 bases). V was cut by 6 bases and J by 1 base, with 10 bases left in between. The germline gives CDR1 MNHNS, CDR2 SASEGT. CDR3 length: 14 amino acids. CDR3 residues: CASREDFAKNIQYF. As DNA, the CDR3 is TGTGCCAGCAGGGAGGACTTTGCCAAAAACATTCAGTACTTC.

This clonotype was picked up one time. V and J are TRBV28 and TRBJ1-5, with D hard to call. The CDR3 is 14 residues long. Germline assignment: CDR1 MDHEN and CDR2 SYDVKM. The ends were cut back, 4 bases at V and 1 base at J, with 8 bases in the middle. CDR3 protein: CASSSPSSNQPQHF. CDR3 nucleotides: TGTGCCAGCAGTTCCCCCAGCAGCAATCAGCCCCAGCATTTT.

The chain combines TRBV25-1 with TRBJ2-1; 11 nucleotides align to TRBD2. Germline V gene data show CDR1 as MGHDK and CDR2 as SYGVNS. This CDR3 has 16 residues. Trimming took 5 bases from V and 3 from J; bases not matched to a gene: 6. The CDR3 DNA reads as TGTGCCAGCAGTACTCTGACTAGCGGGGTCTACAATGAGCAGTTCTTC. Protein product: CASSTLTSGVYNEQFF. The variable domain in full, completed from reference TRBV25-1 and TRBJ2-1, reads EADIYQTPRYLVIGTGKKITLECSQTMGHDKMYWYQQDPGMELHLIHYSYGVNSTEKGDLSSESTVSRIRTEHFPLTLESARPSHTSQYLCASSTLTSGVYNEQFFGPGTRLTVL.